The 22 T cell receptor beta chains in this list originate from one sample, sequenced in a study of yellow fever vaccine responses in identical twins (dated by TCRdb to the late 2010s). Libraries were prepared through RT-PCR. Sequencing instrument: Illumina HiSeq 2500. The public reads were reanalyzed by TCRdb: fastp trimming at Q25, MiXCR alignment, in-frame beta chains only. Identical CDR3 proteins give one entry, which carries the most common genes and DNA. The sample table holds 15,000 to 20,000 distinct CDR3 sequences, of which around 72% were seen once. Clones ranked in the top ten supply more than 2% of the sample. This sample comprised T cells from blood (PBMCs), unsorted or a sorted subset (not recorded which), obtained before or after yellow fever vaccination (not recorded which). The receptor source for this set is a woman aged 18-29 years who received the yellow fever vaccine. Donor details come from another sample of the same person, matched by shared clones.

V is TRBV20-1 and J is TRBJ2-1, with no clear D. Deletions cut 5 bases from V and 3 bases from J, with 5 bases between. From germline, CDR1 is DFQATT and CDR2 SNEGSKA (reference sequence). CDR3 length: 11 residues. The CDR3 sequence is CSAAGYNEQFF. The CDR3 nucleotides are TGCAGTGCTGCAGGCTACAATGAGCAGTTCTTC.

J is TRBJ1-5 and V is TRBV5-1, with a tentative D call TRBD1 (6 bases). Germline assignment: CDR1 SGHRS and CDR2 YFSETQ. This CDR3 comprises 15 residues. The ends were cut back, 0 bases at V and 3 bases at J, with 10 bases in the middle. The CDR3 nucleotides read TGCGCCAGCAGCTTGGACGGACAGCTCAATCAGCCCCAGCATTTT. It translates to CASSLDGQLNQPQHF.

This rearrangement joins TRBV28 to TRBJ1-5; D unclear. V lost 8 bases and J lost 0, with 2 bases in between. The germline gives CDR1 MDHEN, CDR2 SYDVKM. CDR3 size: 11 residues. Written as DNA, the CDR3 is TGTGCCAGCTTTAGCAATCAGCCCCAGCATTTT. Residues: CASFSNQPQHF.

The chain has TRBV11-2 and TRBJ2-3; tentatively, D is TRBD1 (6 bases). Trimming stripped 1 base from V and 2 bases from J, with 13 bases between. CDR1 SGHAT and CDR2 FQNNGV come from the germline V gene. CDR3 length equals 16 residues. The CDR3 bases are TGTGCCAGCAGCTTAGGAGTCATGGGGGCCACAGATACGCAGTATTTT. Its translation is CASSLGVMGATDTQYF.

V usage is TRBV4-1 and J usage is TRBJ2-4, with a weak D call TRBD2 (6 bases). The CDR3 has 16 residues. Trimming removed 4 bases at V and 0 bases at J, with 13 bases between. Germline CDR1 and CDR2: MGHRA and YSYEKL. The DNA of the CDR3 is TGCGCCAGCAGCCTTGACTCGGGGGTAGCCAAAAACATTCAGTACTTC. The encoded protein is CASSLDSGVAKNIQYF.

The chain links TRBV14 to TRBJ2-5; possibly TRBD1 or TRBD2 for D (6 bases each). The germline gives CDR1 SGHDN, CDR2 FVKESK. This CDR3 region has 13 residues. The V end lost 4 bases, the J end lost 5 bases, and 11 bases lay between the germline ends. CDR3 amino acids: CASSPGAGETQYF. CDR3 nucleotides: TGTGCCAGCAGCCCAGGGGCGGGGGAGACCCAGTACTTC.

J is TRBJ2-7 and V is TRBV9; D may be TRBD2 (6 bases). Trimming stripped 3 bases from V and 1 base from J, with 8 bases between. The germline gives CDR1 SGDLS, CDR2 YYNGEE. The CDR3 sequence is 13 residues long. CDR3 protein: CASSAGLSYEQYF. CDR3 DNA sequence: TGTGCCAGCAGCGCGGGACTTTCCTACGAGCAGTACTTC.

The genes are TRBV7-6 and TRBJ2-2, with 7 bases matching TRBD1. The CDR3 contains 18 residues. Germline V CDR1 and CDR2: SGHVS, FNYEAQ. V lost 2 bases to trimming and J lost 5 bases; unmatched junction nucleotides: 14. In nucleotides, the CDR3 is TGTGCCAGCAGCTTAAGGGACAGCCTCTCCGCGCGGACCGGGGAGCTGTTTTTT. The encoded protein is CASSLRDSLSARTGELFF.

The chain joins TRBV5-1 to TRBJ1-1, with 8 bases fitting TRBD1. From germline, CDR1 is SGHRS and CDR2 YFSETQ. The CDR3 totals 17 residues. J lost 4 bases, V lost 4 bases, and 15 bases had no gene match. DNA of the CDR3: TGCGCCAGCAGCGTGGGGACAGGCTCTGTATGGGGCACTGAAGCTTTCTTT. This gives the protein CASSVGTGSVWGTEAFF.

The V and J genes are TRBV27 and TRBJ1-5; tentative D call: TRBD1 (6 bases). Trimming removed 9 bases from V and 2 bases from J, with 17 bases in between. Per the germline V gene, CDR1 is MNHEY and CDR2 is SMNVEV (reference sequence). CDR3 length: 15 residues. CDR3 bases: TGTGCCAGTCGCCCTGACAGGCTAGGCAATCAGCCCCAGCATTTT. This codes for CASRPDRLGNQPQHF.

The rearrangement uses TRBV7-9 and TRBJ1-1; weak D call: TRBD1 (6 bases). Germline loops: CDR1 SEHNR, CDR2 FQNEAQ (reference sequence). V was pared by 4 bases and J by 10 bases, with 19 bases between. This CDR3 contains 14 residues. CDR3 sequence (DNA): TGTGCCAGCAGCTCGCGGGACACCCAATCGGGAGCTTTCTTT. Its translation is CASSSRDTQSGAFF.

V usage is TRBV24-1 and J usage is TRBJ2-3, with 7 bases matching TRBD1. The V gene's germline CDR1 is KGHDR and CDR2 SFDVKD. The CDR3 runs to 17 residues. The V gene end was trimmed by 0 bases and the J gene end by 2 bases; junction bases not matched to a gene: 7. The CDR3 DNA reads TGTGCCACCAGTGATTTGCGCGTGGGGACAGACACAGATACGCAGTATTTT. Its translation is CATSDLRVGTDTDTQYF.

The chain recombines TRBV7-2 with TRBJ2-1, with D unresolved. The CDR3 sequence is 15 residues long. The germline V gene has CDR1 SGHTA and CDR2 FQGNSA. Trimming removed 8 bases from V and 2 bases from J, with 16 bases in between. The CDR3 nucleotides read TGTGCCAGCGGCCATTCTAGTGGGCCCTACAATGAGCAGTTCTTC. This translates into CASGHSSGPYNEQFF.

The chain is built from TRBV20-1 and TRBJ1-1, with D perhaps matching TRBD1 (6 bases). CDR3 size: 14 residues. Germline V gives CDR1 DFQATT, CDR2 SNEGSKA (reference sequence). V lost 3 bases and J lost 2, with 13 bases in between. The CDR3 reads CSASPRTANTEAFF. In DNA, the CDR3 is TGCAGTGCTAGTCCCCGGACAGCAAACACTGAAGCTTTCTTT.

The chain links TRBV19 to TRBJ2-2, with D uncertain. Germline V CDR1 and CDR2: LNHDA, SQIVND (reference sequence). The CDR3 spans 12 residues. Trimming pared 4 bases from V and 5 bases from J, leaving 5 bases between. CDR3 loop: CASSRATGELFF. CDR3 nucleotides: TGTGCCAGTAGTAGGGCAACCGGGGAGCTGTTTTTT.

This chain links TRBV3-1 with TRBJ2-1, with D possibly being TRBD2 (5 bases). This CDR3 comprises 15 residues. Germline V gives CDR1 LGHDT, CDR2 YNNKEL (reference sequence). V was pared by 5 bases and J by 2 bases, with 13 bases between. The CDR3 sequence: CASSEEEIPYNEQFF. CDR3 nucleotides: TGTGCCAGCAGCGAGGAGGAGATCCCCTACAATGAGCAGTTCTTC.

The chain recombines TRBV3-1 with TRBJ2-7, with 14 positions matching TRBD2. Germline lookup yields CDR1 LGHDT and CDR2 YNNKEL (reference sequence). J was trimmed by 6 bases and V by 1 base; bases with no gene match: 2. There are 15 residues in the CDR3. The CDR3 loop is CASSQGLAGGPEQYF. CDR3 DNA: TGTGCCAGCAGCCAAGGACTAGCGGGAGGGCCCGAGCAGTACTTC.

The CDR3 sequence is CATSRDLASPEAFF. The DNA of the CDR3 is TGTGCCACCAGCAGAGATTTGGCCTCCCCTGAAGCTTTCTTT. J is TRBJ1-1 and V is TRBV15; D is undetermined. CDR1 is LNHNV and CDR2 is YYDKDF in the germline V gene (reference sequence). V was clipped by 0 bases and J by 6 bases, with 11 bases between them. The CDR3 spans 14 residues. The full variable domain, completed using reference TRBV15 and TRBJ1-1, is DAMVIQNPRYQVTQFGKPVTLSCSQTLNHNVMYWYQQKSSQAPKLLFHYYDKDFNNEADTPDNFQSRRPNTSFCFLDIRSPGLGDTAMYLCATSRDLASPEAFFGQGTRLTVV.

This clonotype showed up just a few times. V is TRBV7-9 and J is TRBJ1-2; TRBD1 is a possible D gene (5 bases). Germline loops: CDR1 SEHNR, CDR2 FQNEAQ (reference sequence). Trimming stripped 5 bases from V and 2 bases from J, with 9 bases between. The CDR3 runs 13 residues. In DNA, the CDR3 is TGTGCCAGCAGCCGCGGGGGGAACTATGGCTACACCTTC. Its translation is CASSRGGNYGYTF.

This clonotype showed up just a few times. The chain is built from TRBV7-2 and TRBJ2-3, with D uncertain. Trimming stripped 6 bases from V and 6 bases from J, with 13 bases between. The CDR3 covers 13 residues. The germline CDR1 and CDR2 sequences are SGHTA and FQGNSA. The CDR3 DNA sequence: TGTGCCAGCAGATTAATTGAGCGCGATACGCAGTATTTT. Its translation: CASRLIERDTQYF.

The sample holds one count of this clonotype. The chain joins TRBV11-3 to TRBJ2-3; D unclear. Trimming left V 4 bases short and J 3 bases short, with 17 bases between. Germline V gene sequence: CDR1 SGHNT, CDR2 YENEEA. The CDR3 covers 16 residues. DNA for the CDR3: TGTGCCAGCAGCTCCCCAGAGAGGAAGGGTACAGATACGCAGTATTTT. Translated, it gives CASSSPERKGTDTQYF.

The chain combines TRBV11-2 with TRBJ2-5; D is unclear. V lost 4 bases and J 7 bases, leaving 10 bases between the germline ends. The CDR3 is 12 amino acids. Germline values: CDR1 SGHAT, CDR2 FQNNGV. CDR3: CASSSGFSTQYF. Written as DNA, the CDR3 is TGTGCCAGCAGCTCCGGGTTCTCGACCCAGTACTTC.